Given below is one TCR beta chain in context. The data originate from a study of beta chain features in type 1 diabetes. Every bit of the isolated RNA underwent reverse transcription, so sequencing read expressed TCRB transcripts. Generated by immunoSEQ multiplex PCR, the TCRdb table keeps only in-frame clones and is missing some. The sample yields just over 600,000 clones, about 14% seen once. Sorted populations all exceeded 98% purity. Germline CDR1 is SGDLS and CDR2 is YYNGEE. This CDR3 has 16 amino acids. The trim removed 4 bases at V and 6 bases at J, leaving 14 bases unmatched. V usage is TRBV9 and J usage is TRBJ2-3, with 7 bases fitting TRBD2. The sequence was obtained from a man aged 18 to 29 in good health. Sample: naive CD4+ T cells from blood. This chain's CDR3 is CASSQVRTSYGDTQYF. The CDR3, as DNA: TGTGCCAGCAGCCAAGTAAGGACTAGTTATGGGGATACGCAGTATTTT. Combining the CDR3 with reference TRBV9 and TRBJ2-3 gives the whole variable domain DSGVTQTPKHLITATGQRVTLRCSPRSGDLSVYWYQQSLDQGLQFLIQYYNGEERAKGNILERFSAQQFPDLHSELNLSSLELGDSALYFCASSQVRTSYGDTQYFGPGTRLTVL.